The text below deals with one T cell receptor beta chain. The primer mix had 60 Vbeta and 13 Jbeta primers. The data were produced by immunoSEQ multiplex PCR, yet TCRdb's version contains in-frame clones alone and is incomplete. In the table there are about 190,000 clones, around 80% of which are singletons. The source of the sample is a study of cytomegalovirus exposure and HLA in healthy donors. The CDR3 sequence is 15 residues long. Per germline, CDR1 MNHEY and CDR2 SVGAGI. The ends were cut back, 4 bases at V and 0 bases at J, with 9 bases in the middle. This rearrangement joins TRBV6-5 to TRBJ2-2; D gene unclear. The sequenced material came from PBMCs. This receptor was taken from a woman under 40 in good health and CMV-seronegative. The CDR3 DNA reads as TGTGCCAGCAGTTTTAAGGAGACGAACACCGGGGAGCTGTTTTTT. Its translation is CASSFKETNTGELFF.